This entry describes one TCR beta chain. This sample stems from a study of blood T cell repertoires in COVID-19. Clones were read by immunoSEQ multiplex PCR, and TCRdb kept only the in-frame ones, dropping some. There are 230,000 or so clones in the sample; 70% to 90% occur only once, and under 2.5% lies in the top ten. The TCR was taken from a woman in her 40s with acute COVID-19. The sequenced sample was PBMCs or T cells enriched from blood (not recorded which).

The CDR3 DNA reads TGTGCCAGCAGCTTACAGGGGCCTTACGTCCTGACTTTC. As protein: CASSLQGPYVLTF. This chain connects TRBV5-5 to TRBJ2-6, with TRBD1 identical over 7 bases. There are 13 residues in the CDR3. J was trimmed by 11 bases and V by 2 bases; bases with no gene match: 4. Germline V gene lookup returns CDR1 SGHKS and CDR2 YYEKEE (reference sequence).